This T cell receptor beta chain comes out of a study of blood T cell repertoires in COVID-19 (dated by TCRdb to about 2020). For the wider study: Collaborator samples came from the United States, Italy and Spain and covered acute and convalescent phases of COVID-19. The samples were drawn from the first 160 participants of the ongoing ImmuneRACE study and from roughly 1,300 subjects provided by 6 global collaborators. The repertoires were released in a freely available public database intended as a resource for research on the immune response to SARS-CoV-2. Where HLA class I and class II types were available, the types were taken from metadata supplied by the sample provider, not from assay-based typing. The prospective study material was composed of cDNA or gDNA derived from T cells, B-cell-depleted T cells, or PBMCs. A de-identified subject ID, COVID-19 status, age in years and sex were almost always included in the sample metadata. Deeply sampled blood TCRbeta repertoires from subjects exposed to, actively infected with, or recovered from COVID-19 were included in the dataset.

CDR1 LNHDA and CDR2 SQIVND were looked up in the germline V gene (reference sequence). From the cysteine through the phenylalanine, the CDR3 covers 17 amino acids. The DNA shown is the 51-base CDR3, in frame from base 1. Ends trimmed: V by 5 bases, J by 0 bases; bases unmatched to a gene: 10. The immunoSEQ Assay, a bias-controlled multiplex PCR, was used to amplify TCRbeta CDR3 regions from genomic DNA. On the study's bioinformatics: The number of nucleated cells in each sample was estimated from the amplification of reference gene primers within the assay. To quantify the absolute abundance of each unique TCRbeta CDR3 rearrangement, sequence reads were collapsed and filtered. For each sample, productive Simpson clonality was calculated as the square root of Simpson's diversity index over productive rearrangements. The source is immuneACCESS, and TCRdb retained only in-frame sequences with V and J called. Part of the clones is not carried over; for the studies checked, unresolved V genes explain less than half of this, and the remainder is unexplained. The DNA was the basis for D and trimming; V, J and clone size are from that table. The sample profile shows hundreds of thousands of clones; 75% to 90% of them were found once. Together, the top ten hold roughly 8% of the sample.

Concerning this clone itself: Its antigen remains undetermined. Base qualities were left out, and no much larger clone turns up one base away.

Overall study outcomes, separate from this receptor: The quantity of clinical and demographic metadata differed by source and by participant and was supplied without curation.

Participants in the prospective study were enrolled through a virtual design, were aged 18 to 89 years, and lived in under 25 United States geographic areas. To assign participants to cohorts, the prospective study relied on clinical history that participants themselves reported in a screening survey and a study questionnaire. Recovered participants in ImmuneRACE Cohort 3 were defined by two consecutive negative NP/OP PCR tests, clearance by a healthcare professional, or resolution of symptoms. Each participant in the prospective study had whole blood, serum and a nasopharyngeal or oropharyngeal swab collected by mobile phlebotomists. Over an approximately 2-month period, participants in the prospective study had the option of providing additional blood draws and questionnaires. Before DNA extraction, prospective study blood samples were shipped either frozen or at room temperature.

The sequence links TRBV19 to TRBJ2-1, and 7 bases in between align with TRBD1. The sample consisted of PBMCs or T cells enriched from blood (not recorded which). The receptor was derived from a woman aged 55 to 70 who had recovered from COVID-19. The nucleotide sequence reads TGTGCCAGTAGTCCAAGGACAGGTTCCCTCTCCTACAATGAGCAGTTCTTC. Its product reads: CASSPRTGSLSYNEQFF.